This T cell receptor beta chain appears in the sequencing data of a study of beta chain features in type 1 diabetes. V was pared by 1 base and J by 3 bases, with 14 bases between. The V gene's germline CDR1 is SGHTA and CDR2 FQGNSA. The CDR3 covers 16 residues. The whole isolated RNA underwent reverse transcription, so sequencing captured expressed TCRB transcripts. Only in-frame clones appear in the TCRdb table, and some are missing; sequencing was by immunoSEQ multiplex PCR. The table shows roughly 400,000 clones, with roughly 16% occurring only once. In its sample, this clone was seen a few times. Material: naive CD4+ T cells from blood. J is TRBJ2-3 and V is TRBV7-2, with D possibly TRBD2 on 6 matching bases. The clonotype was recovered from a woman younger than 35 in good health. Written as DNA, the CDR3 is TGTGCCAGCAGCTTAGTCGGGGGTGCGGGGACAGATACGCAGTATTTT. As protein: CASSLVGGAGTDTQYF.